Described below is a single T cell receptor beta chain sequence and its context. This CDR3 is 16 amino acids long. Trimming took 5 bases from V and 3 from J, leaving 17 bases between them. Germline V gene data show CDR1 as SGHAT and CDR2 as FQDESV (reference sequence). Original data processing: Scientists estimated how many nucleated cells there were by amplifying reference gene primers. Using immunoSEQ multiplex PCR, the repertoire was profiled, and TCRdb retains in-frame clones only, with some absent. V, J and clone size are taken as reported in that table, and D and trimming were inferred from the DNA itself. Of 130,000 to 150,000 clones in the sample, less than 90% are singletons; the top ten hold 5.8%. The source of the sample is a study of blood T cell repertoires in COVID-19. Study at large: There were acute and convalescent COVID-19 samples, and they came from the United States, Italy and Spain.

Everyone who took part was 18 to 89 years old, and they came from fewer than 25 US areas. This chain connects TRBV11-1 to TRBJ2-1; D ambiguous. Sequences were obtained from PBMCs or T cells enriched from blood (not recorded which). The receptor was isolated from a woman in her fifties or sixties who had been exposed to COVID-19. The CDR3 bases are TGTGCCAGCAGCCCAAAACCTCTAGGCCTCTACAATGAGCAGTTCTTC. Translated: CASSPKPLGLYNEQFF.